This T cell receptor beta chain was sequenced during a study of tissue T cells after allogeneic stem cell transplantation. Study-wide results and caveats: Shared clones across patients were few; motif clustering revealed tissue-specific shared signatures.

This clone came up a few times. No antigen is known for it. V gave up 6 bases and J gave up 9 bases, with 19 bases separating them. Germline-derived CDR1 and CDR2 are MNHEY and SVGAGI. The CDR3 runs to 14 residues. Steroid-refractory graft-versus-host disease after allogeneic hematopoietic cell transplant qualified adults for prospective research-autopsy enrollment. Data came from immunoSEQ multiplex PCR; TCRdb stores just in-frame clones and leaves some out. In the table there are 3,000 or so clones, less than 80% of which are singletons. The source material was ascending colon tissue, sampled at autopsy. The sequence was obtained from a male patient at least 60 years old with steroid-refractory graft-versus-host disease after an allogeneic stem cell transplant. Some T cells may originate from the graft donor. The genes are TRBV6-5 and TRBJ2-3; possible D gene TRBD1, 5 bases. The DNA of the CDR3 is TGTGCCAGCAGCATGTCGGACACCGCACCCACGCAGTATTTT. As protein: CASSMSDTAPTQYF.